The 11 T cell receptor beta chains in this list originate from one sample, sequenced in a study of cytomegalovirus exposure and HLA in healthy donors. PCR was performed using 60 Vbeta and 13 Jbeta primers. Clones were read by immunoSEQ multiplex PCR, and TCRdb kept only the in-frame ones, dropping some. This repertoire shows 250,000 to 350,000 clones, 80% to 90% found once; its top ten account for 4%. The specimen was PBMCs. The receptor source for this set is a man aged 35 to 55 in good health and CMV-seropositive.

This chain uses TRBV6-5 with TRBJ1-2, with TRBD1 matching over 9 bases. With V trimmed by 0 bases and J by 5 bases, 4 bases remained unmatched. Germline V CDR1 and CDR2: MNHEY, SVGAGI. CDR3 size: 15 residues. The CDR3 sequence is CASSYSPGQGYGYTF. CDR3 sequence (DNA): TGTGCCAGCAGTTACTCACCGGGACAGGGATATGGCTACACCTTC.

DNA of the CDR3: TGTGCCAGCAGCTTAATGGGACAGGGCAATGAGCAGTTCTTC. This encodes CASSLMGQGNEQFF. The J gene is TRBJ2-1, the V gene TRBV7-3; 9 bases line up with TRBD1. Germline V gives CDR1 SGHTA, CDR2 FQGTGA. The CDR3 is 14 amino acids. The ends lost 1 base at V and 6 bases at J; junction bases unmatched: 1.

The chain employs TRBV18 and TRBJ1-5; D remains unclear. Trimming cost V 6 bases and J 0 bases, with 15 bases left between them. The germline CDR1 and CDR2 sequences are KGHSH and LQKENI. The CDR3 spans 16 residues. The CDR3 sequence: CASSPGGFDSNQPQHF. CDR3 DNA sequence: TGTGCCAGCTCCCCCGGAGGGTTCGATAGCAATCAGCCCCAGCATTTT.

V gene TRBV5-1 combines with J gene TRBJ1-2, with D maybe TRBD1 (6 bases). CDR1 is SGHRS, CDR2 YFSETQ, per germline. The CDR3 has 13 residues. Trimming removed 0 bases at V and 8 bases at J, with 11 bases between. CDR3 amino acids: CASSLDRVLGYTF. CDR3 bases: TGCGCCAGCAGCTTGGACAGGGTTTTAGGCTACACCTTC.

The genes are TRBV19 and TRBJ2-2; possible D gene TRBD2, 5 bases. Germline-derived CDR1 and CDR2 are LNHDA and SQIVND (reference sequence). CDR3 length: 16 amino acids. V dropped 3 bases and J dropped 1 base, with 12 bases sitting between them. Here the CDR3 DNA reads TGTGCCAGTAGTATGTACCCGGGATTGAACACCGGGGAGCTGTTTTTT. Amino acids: CASSMYPGLNTGELFF.

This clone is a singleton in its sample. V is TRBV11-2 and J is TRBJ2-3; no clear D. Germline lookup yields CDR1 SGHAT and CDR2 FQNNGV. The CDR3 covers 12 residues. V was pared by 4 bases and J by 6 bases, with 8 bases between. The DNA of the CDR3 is TGTGCCAGCAGCTCATTTGCGGATACGCAGTATTTT. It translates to CASSSFADTQYF.

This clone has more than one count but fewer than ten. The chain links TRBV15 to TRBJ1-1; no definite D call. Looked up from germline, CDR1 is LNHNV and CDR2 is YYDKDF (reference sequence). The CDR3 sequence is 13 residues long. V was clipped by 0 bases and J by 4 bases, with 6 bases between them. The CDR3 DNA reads TGTGCCACCAGCAGAGATCCGGGCACTGAAGCTTTCTTT. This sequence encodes CATSRDPGTEAFF.

The CDR3 region is CASSPDRGGYEQYF. CDR3 bases: TGTGCCAGCAGCCCGGACAGGGGGGGCTACGAGCAGTACTTC. V and J are TRBV9 and TRBJ2-7; 10 nucleotides match TRBD1. Germline values: CDR1 SGDLS, CDR2 YYNGEE. The trim removed 4 bases at V and 3 bases at J, leaving 4 bases unmatched. The CDR3 extends over 14 amino acids.

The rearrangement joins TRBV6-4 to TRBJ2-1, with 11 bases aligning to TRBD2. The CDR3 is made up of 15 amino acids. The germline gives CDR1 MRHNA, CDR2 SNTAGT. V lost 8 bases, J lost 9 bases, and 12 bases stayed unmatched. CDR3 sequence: CASPLIRLAGFEQFF. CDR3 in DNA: TGTGCCAGCCCTCTCATAAGACTAGCGGGATTTGAGCAGTTCTTC.

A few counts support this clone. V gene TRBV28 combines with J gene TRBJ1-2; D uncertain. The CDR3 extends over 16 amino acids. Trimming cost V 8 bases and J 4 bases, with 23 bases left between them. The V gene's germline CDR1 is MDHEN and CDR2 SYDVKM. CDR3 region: CASATFDTRGGYGYTF. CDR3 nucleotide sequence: TGTGCCAGCGCAACTTTCGACACTCGGGGAGGCTATGGCTACACCTTC.

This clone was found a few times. CDR3 residues: CASSQDDRERYYEQFF. In DNA, the CDR3 is TGCGCCAGCAGCCAAGATGACCGGGAGAGGTACTATGAGCAGTTCTTC. This sequence joins TRBV4-1 and TRBJ2-1; tentatively, D is TRBD2 (6 bases). This CDR3 contains 16 residues. In germline, CDR1 is MGHRA, CDR2 YSYEKL. Trimming left V 0 bases short and J 8 bases short, with 17 bases between.